These T cell receptor beta chains were read from a single sample in a study of CD8 T cells in ankylosing spondylitis. Using its own MiXCR run on the 5' RACE reads, TCRdb lists one record per CDR3 protein. The profile shows over 400,000 distinct CDR3 sequences, around 26% of them singletons. The specimen sequenced was blood, either unsorted or a sorted T cell fraction (not recorded which). These receptors were taken from a male donor with ankylosing spondylitis. The CDR3 runs from the conserved cysteine through the conserved F or W. Each record gives: CDR3 protein, CDR3 DNA, V gene, CDR3 length, D gene, J gene, clone size. The D gene is left open where the match is weak. Where a row states a size, it is once, few, many or the class of an expanded clone; other rows omit it.

CASSLEVYGYTF	TGTGCCAGCAGTTTAGAGGTTTATGGCTACACCTTC	TRBV12-3/TRBV12-4	12	NA	TRBJ1-2	NA
CASRQGLAGDTGELFF	TGTGCCAGCAGACAAGGACTAGCGGGTGACACCGGGGAGCTGTTTTTT	TRBV2	16	TRBD2	TRBJ2-2	few
CASSRRALALPYNEQFF	TGTGCCAGCAGCCGTAGAGCGCTAGCCCTACCCTACAATGAGCAGTTCTTC	TRBV9	17	NA	TRBJ2-1	NA
CSARDQGGTYEQYF	TGCAGTGCTAGAGATCAGGGCGGGACCTACGAGCAGTACTTC	TRBV20-1	14	NA	TRBJ2-7	NA
CSAGATYRETQYF	TGCAGTGCTGGGGCTACTTATCGGGAGACCCAGTACTTC	TRBV20-1	13	NA	TRBJ2-5	few
CASSLGLGSTGRGNTIYF	TGTGCCAGCAGCTTAGGGTTAGGCTCCACGGGCAGAGGAAACACCATATATTTT	TRBV11-1	18	NA	TRBJ1-3	many
CASGKGQNQPQHF	TGTGCCAGTGGTAAGGGGCAAAATCAGCCCCAGCATTTT	TRBV19	13	NA	TRBJ1-5	NA
CASSPVRRNTEAFF	TGTGCCAGCAGTCCAGTTAGGAGGAACACTGAAGCTTTCTTT	TRBV11-2	14	NA	TRBJ1-1	NA
CASSEVSGLALQFF	TGTGCCAGCAGTGAAGTGTCTGGACTCGCCCTGCAGTTCTTC	TRBV6-1	14	NA	TRBJ2-1	few
CASSRSPPAGGPIGQYF	TGTGCCAGCAGCCGGTCCCCCCCAGCGGGAGGGCCAATCGGGCAGTACTTC	TRBV5-4	17	TRBD2	TRBJ2-7	NA
CASSLEASRENYGYTF	TGCGCCAGCAGCTTGGAGGCGTCCAGGGAGAACTATGGCTACACCTTC	TRBV5-1	16	NA	TRBJ1-2	NA
CASSRQQSTDTQYF	TGTGCCAGCAGCCGACAGCAAAGCACAGATACGCAGTATTTT	TRBV7-9	14	NA	TRBJ2-3	once
CASTLGGSYGYTF	TGTGCCAGCACTTTGGGGGGGTCCTATGGCTACACCTTC	TRBV28	13	NA	TRBJ1-2	few
CASSFIAGASYEQYF	TGTGCCAGCAGCTTTATAGCGGGAGCCTCCTACGAGCAGTACTTC	TRBV5-5	15	TRBD2	TRBJ2-7	NA
CSASGTGGRDTQYF	TGCAGTGCAAGTGGGACAGGGGGGAGAGATACGCAGTATTTT	TRBV20-1	14	TRBD1	TRBJ2-3	few
CASSRGTGGFDEQFF	TGTGCCAGCAGCCGCGGGACAGGGGGCTTCGATGAGCAGTTCTTC	TRBV12-3/TRBV12-4	15	TRBD1	TRBJ2-1	NA
CATGGQNTGELFF	TGTGCCACCGGGGGGCAGAACACCGGGGAGCTGTTTTTT	TRBV7-8	13	NA	TRBJ2-2	few
CASSLDLLAGGRNIQYF	TGTGCCAGCAGCTTAGATTTACTAGCGGGGGGTAGGAACATTCAGTACTTC	TRBV11-2	17	TRBD2	TRBJ2-4	few
CAIGMQGANTDTQYF	TGTGCCATTGGGATGCAGGGGGCCAACACAGATACGCAGTATTTT	TRBV5-5	15	TRBD1	TRBJ2-3	NA
CSVGGARGPTEAFF	TGCAGCGTTGGAGGGGCCAGGGGGCCCACTGAAGCTTTCTTT	TRBV29-1	14	TRBD1	TRBJ1-1	NA
CASSLKDYEQYF	TGTGCCAGCAGCTTGAAGGACTACGAGCAGTACTTC	TRBV5-6	12	NA	TRBJ2-7	NA
CSAGRSAGEETQYF	TGCAGTGCCGGAAGGTCGGCCGGAGAGGAGACCCAGTACTTC	TRBV20-1	14	NA	TRBJ2-5	NA
CSDLSGGEGTDTQYF	TGCAGTGACCTAAGCGGGGGGGAGGGCACAGATACGCAGTATTTT	TRBV20-1	15	TRBD2	TRBJ2-3	NA
CASRTSGRVWEQFF	TGTGCCAGCAGGACTAGCGGGAGGGTTTGGGAGCAGTTCTTC	TRBV6-2/TRBV6-3	14	TRBD2	TRBJ2-1	NA
CSAPPAGAVGELFF	TGCAGTGCCCCCCCCGCGGGAGCGGTCGGGGAGCTGTTTTTT	TRBV20-1	14	TRBD2	TRBJ2-2	few
CATASGPPSYNEQFF	TGTGCCACAGCGAGCGGACCCCCTTCCTACAATGAGCAGTTCTTC	TRBV27	15	NA	TRBJ2-1	NA
CASSGRGFEQFF	TGCGCCAGCAGCGGCAGGGGGTTTGAGCAGTTCTTC	TRBV10-1	12	TRBD1	TRBJ2-1	NA
CASSSVGAGVNYNEQFF	TGTGCCAGCAGTTCGGTGGGAGCGGGAGTCAATTACAATGAGCAGTTCTTC	TRBV6-5	17	TRBD2	TRBJ2-1	NA
CASSSDRGSGANVLTF	TGTGCCAGCAGCTCCGACAGGGGGTCGGGGGCCAACGTCCTGACTTTC	TRBV11-3	16	TRBD1	TRBJ2-6	NA
CSADNPTGVDQPQHF	TGCAGTGCTGATAACCCGACAGGGGTGGATCAGCCCCAGCATTTT	TRBV20-1	15	TRBD1	TRBJ1-5	many
CSVEDPRGRGTDTQYF	TGCAGCGTTGAAGATCCGCGGGGGCGAGGCACAGATACGCAGTATTTT	TRBV29-1	16	NA	TRBJ2-3	NA
CSAEANGLAEETQYF	TGCAGTGCTGAGGCTAACGGACTAGCGGAAGAGACCCAGTACTTC	TRBV20-1	15	TRBD2	TRBJ2-5	NA
CSALALAGVKETQYF	TGCAGTGCCCTGGCCCTAGCGGGAGTGAAAGAGACCCAGTACTTC	TRBV20-1	15	TRBD2	TRBJ2-5	few
CASSQVGQGSTEAFF	TGTGCCAGCAGCCAGGTAGGACAGGGTAGCACTGAAGCTTTCTTT	TRBV3-1	15	TRBD1	TRBJ1-1	NA
CASSLDSRKNIQYF	TGCGCCAGCAGCTTAGACAGTCGCAAAAACATTCAGTACTTC	TRBV5-1	14	NA	TRBJ2-4	NA
CSARDLAMQETQYF	TGCAGTGCTAGAGATCTGGCAATGCAGGAGACCCAGTACTTC	TRBV20-1	14	NA	TRBJ2-5	few
CASSHDRGGGNTIYF	TGTGCCAGCAGCCACGACAGGGGAGGTGGAAACACCATATATTTT	TRBV4-2	15	TRBD1	TRBJ1-3	NA
CASSPGLRSGGHNEQFF	TGTGCCAGCAGCCCCGGGCTTCGATCGGGAGGGCACAATGAGCAGTTCTTC	TRBV7-8	17	TRBD2	TRBJ2-1	NA
CSARGPSPASYNEQFF	TGCAGTGCTAGAGGGCCTAGCCCCGCTTCCTACAATGAGCAGTTCTTC	TRBV20-1	16	NA	TRBJ2-1	NA
CASGLDRGGGDTEAFF	TGTGCTAGTGGTTTGGACAGGGGAGGAGGGGACACTGAAGCTTTCTTT	TRBV12-5	16	TRBD1	TRBJ1-1	NA
CASSQDDGVEQYF	TGTGCCAGCAGCCAAGACGATGGAGTCGAGCAGTACTTC	TRBV4-2	13	NA	TRBJ2-7	NA
CSARDTKTGSYGYTF	TGCAGTGCTAGAGATACCAAGACAGGGTCCTATGGCTACACCTTC	TRBV20-1	15	TRBD1	TRBJ1-2	few
CASSQQGVGEKLFF	TGTGCCAGCAGCCAACAGGGGGTAGGGGAAAAACTGTTTTTT	TRBV28	14	TRBD1	TRBJ1-4	NA